This TCR beta chain was profiled in a study of cytomegalovirus exposure and HLA in healthy donors. For the study at large: Samples from HLA-typed donors yielded about 85 million unique TCRs in an early data release.

The study, taken as a whole, reports: When analyzed later, a missense DCLRE1C variant was found to be linked to TCR beta V- and J-gene trimming.

The CDR3 consists of 16 residues. CDR1 is SGHDN and CDR2 is FVKESK in the germline V gene. V lost 3 bases, J lost 6 bases, and 9 bases stayed unmatched. Details on this clone: Its specificity is not known.

Vbeta (60) and Jbeta (13) primers were used in the PCR. This table comes from immunoSEQ multiplex PCR, and its TCRdb copy is limited to in-frame clones, with some not included. Its listing shows 100,000 to 150,000 clones. The TCR comes from a woman in her thirties or forties in good health and CMV-seropositive. Sequencing was performed on PBMCs. This sequence joins TRBV14 and TRBJ2-1; 9 bases agree with TRBD2. CDR3: CASSQGSGRTGNEQFF. The CDR3 DNA is TGTGCCAGCAGCCAGGGTAGCGGGAGAACAGGCAATGAGCAGTTCTTC.